Shown below are 17 T cell receptor beta chains from a single sample sequenced in a study of blood T cells in healthy people across ages. Through a sample-barcoded 5' primer and a J-beta primer mix, a second PCR was run for roughly 6 to 12 cycles. TCRdb independently ran MiXCR on the 5' RACE reads; one entry per CDR3 protein. The data show about 630,000 distinct CDR3 sequences, 20% to 25% seen once. The sequenced sample consisted of blood. All receptors derive from an older man in good health.

In this sample, this clonotype turned up a few times. This chain connects TRBV5-4 to TRBJ2-5; unclear D gene. The CDR3 spans 14 residues. The germline gives CDR1 SGHNT, CDR2 YYREEE (reference sequence). V was shortened by 2 bases and J by 3 bases, with 11 bases between the two germline ends. CDR3 sequence reads: CASSLRLQEETQYF. CDR3 nucleotides: TGTGCCAGCAGCTTAAGGCTCCAAGAAGAGACCCAGTACTTC.

This rearrangement joins TRBV28 to TRBJ2-5; the match to TRBD2 covers 8 bases. Germline V gene data show CDR1 as MDHEN and CDR2 as SYDVKM. With 7 bases clipped from V and 4 bases from J, the junction kept 5 bases outside the gene matches. This CDR3 spans 13 amino acids. The chain's CDR3 is CASKSGRLETQYF. CDR3 nucleotide sequence: TGTGCCAGCAAAAGCGGGAGACTAGAGACCCAGTACTTC. The full variable domain, with the rest looked up from reference TRBV28 and TRBJ2-5, is DVKVTQSSRYLVKRTGEKVFLECVQDMDHENMFWYRQDPGLGLRLIYFSYDVKMKEKGDIPEGYSVSREKKERFSLILESASTNQTSMYLCASKSGRLETQYFGPGTRLLVL.

The chain combines TRBV12-3 or TRBV12-4 with TRBJ2-1; D not resolved. The CDR3 runs 15 residues. V dropped 3 bases and J dropped 0 bases, with 9 bases sitting between them. CDR3 sequence reads: CASSFSESSYNEQFF. The CDR3 DNA follows: TGTGCCAGCAGTTTCTCCGAGAGCTCCTACAATGAGCAGTTCTTC.

This clonotype was observed a handful of times. The chain joins TRBV6-6 to TRBJ2-7; D may be TRBD2 (5 bases). V was clipped by 6 bases and J by 6 bases, with 18 bases between them. The germline V gene encodes CDR1 MNHNY and CDR2 SVGAGI (reference sequence). The CDR3 totals 14 residues. The CDR3 DNA sequence: TGTGCCAGCAGCCCCGGACTGAGGTCCCTCGAGCAGTACTTC. Encoded protein: CASSPGLRSLEQYF.

J is TRBJ2-7 and V is TRBV6-5, with unresolved D. The CDR3 covers 15 residues. The V end was cut by 0 bases, the J end by 3 bases, with 12 bases between. The germline gives CDR1 MNHEY, CDR2 SVGAGI. The DNA of the CDR3 is TGTGCCAGCAGTTACTCGAGGACGGCCGACTACGAGCAGTACTTC. Protein: CASSYSRTADYEQYF.

This clonotype came up a few times. The V gene is TRBV2, the J gene TRBJ1-1; 12 nucleotides agree with TRBD1. J was trimmed by 4 bases and V by 7 bases; bases with no gene match: 4. Germline V lookup: CDR1 SNHLY, CDR2 FYNNEI. CDR3 length: 14 residues. This CDR3 is CASKRDRGPTEAFF. Written as DNA, the CDR3 is TGTGCCAGCAAGAGGGACAGGGGGCCCACTGAAGCTTTCTTT.

This clonotype appeared many times. CDR3 in amino acids: CSVEGLGSSYNEQFF. The CDR3, as DNA: TGCAGCGTTGAAGGACTGGGGAGCTCCTACAATGAGCAGTTCTTC. V and J are TRBV29-1 and TRBJ2-1; D might be TRBD2 (5 bases). The CDR3 is made up of 15 amino acids. Germline CDR1 SQVTM, CDR2 ANQGSEA. With 1 base removed from V and 0 bases from J, the gap between germline ends came to 10 bases.

J is TRBJ1-1 and V is TRBV20-1, with TRBD1 matching over 10 bases. CDR3 length: 14 residues. V was pared by 7 bases and J by 4 bases, with 9 bases of the junction left unmatched. Germline lookup yields CDR1 DFQATT and CDR2 SNEGSKA (reference sequence). The CDR3 region is CSVGTGERSTEAFF. DNA for the CDR3: TGCAGTGTGGGGACAGGGGAAAGGTCCACTGAAGCTTTCTTT.

V gene TRBV12-3 or TRBV12-4 combines with J gene TRBJ2-7, with 7 bases lining up with TRBD2. This CDR3 is built from 15 residues. V trimming: 5 bases; J trimming: 6 bases; junction bases outside the gene matches: 13. The CDR3 region has the DNA TGTGCCAGCAGTCGGCGGGCGGGAGTGTACGGCGAGCAGTACTTC. It codes for CASSRRAGVYGEQYF.

The V gene is TRBV9, the J gene TRBJ2-1, with 9 bases aligning to TRBD2. Germline V gene data show CDR1 as SGDLS and CDR2 as YYNGEE. Losses at the gene ends were 1 base for V and 5 bases for J; bases not matched to a gene: 4. The CDR3 sequence is 15 residues long. CDR3 DNA sequence: TGTGCCAGCAGCGTACTAGCGGGAAACAACAATGAGCAGTTCTTC. Encoded protein: CASSVLAGNNNEQFF.

This clonotype was detected a few times. The chain combines TRBV10-3 with TRBJ2-1, with D unclear. Trimming cost V 0 bases and J 4 bases, with 10 bases left between them. CDR1 is ENHRY and CDR2 is SYGVKD in the germline V gene. The CDR3 extends over 15 amino acids. CDR3 sequence reads: CAISESEVGYNEQFF. Here the CDR3 DNA reads TGTGCCATCAGTGAGTCCGAAGTGGGGTACAATGAGCAGTTCTTC.

This clonotype appeared a few times. The rearrangement joins TRBV7-2 to TRBJ2-2, with a possible D match to TRBD2 (6 bases). The CDR3 totals 14 residues. Trimming shortened V by 8 bases and J by 5 bases, and 15 bases separated the two germline ends. The V gene's germline CDR1 is SGHTA and CDR2 FQGNSA. CDR3: CASVSGVGTGELFF. The CDR3 DNA reads TGTGCCAGCGTATCGGGAGTGGGGACCGGGGAGCTGTTTTTT.

This clonotype came up many times. CDR3 loop: CAISRDNSYNEQFF. The CDR3 region has the DNA TGTGCCATCAGTAGGGATAATTCCTACAATGAGCAGTTCTTC. The J gene is TRBJ2-1, the V gene TRBV10-3; D not resolved. V lost 5 bases to trimming and J lost 1 base, with 9 bases between them. Germline V gene data show CDR1 as ENHRY and CDR2 as SYGVKD. The CDR3 runs 14 residues.

The chain joins TRBV25-1 to TRBJ2-5; D remains unclear. The last part of the DNA fits TRBJ2-7 better; the J call may be wrong. The CDR3 totals 13 residues. Per germline, CDR1 MGHDK and CDR2 SYGVNS. CDR3 sequence: CASSARFPYEQYF. CDR3 in DNA: TGTGCCAGCAGTGCAAGGTTCCCTTACGAGCAGTACTTC.

The chain uses TRBV6-6 and TRBJ2-1, with D possibly TRBD2 on 5 matching bases. Per the germline V gene, CDR1 is MNHNY and CDR2 is SVGAGI (reference sequence). Trimming cost V 5 bases and J 4 bases, with 15 bases left between them. The CDR3 consists of 15 residues. CDR3 sequence reads: CASSPRTSLYNEQFF. Written as DNA, the CDR3 is TGTGCCAGCAGTCCCCGGACTTCTCTATACAATGAGCAGTTCTTC.

A few counts support this clonotype. The rearrangement uses TRBV18 and TRBJ2-5, with D perhaps TRBD2 (7 bases). The CDR3 is made up of 15 amino acids. Germline V gives CDR1 KGHSH, CDR2 LQKENI. Trimming left V 3 bases short and J 2 bases short, with 13 bases between. In DNA form, the CDR3 reads TGTGCCAGCTCACCGCGGGGAGGGGGACAAGAGACCCAGTACTTC. This codes for CASSPRGGGQETQYF.

This clonotype was seen only a few times. The V and J genes are TRBV2 and TRBJ2-2, with 7 bases matching TRBD1. V lost 6 bases to trimming and J lost 4 bases; unmatched junction nucleotides: 2. This CDR3 has 13 residues. Germline V gives CDR1 SNHLY, CDR2 FYNNEI. The CDR3 region is CASRQGITGELFF. CDR3 in DNA: TGTGCCAGCAGACAGGGGATCACCGGGGAGCTGTTTTTT.